What follows is one T cell receptor beta chain and its context. Its antigen is unidentified. The data are from a study of T cells after yellow fever vaccination. The wider study: Preparing low-cell-number fractions relied on SMART-Seq v4 Ultra Low Input. Study-level results: Secondary responses were weaker yet peaked faster, day 5 versus 15. Contaminants from the bulk population, in the form of abundant clonotypes, could be found in FACS-sorted repertoires. The booster response re-showed most primary clones: 95% to 96% CD4, roughly 91% CD8.

Each CDR3 protein gets one entry after TCRdb re-called the 5' RACE reads with MiXCR. The table shows 250,000 to 300,000 distinct CDR3 sequences, with about 5.2% occurring only once. This receptor was obtained from a man younger than 30 who received the YFV17D yellow fever vaccine. The sample in question was CD4+ T cells sorted from PBMCs, obtained on the day of the yellow fever booster vaccination.

The CDR3 here is CSASRQGGQPQHF. The CDR3, as DNA: TGCAGTGCTAGCCGGCAGGGCGGCCAGCCCCAGCATTTT. The chain is built from TRBV20-1 and TRBJ1-5; D perhaps matches TRBD1 (5 bases). The germline CDR1 and CDR2 sequences are DFQATT and SNEGSKA (reference sequence). The CDR3 consists of 13 residues. Trimming took 3 bases from V and 7 from J, leaving 13 bases between them.